The entry below describes one T cell receptor (beta chain). This sample was included in a study of blood T cell repertoires in COVID-19. In the original analysis: From reference gene primer amplification, estimates of nucleated cell counts were derived. TCRdb keeps only in-frame clones here, not all; method: immunoSEQ multiplex PCR. The V and J calls and clone size are taken from that table; D and trimming were inferred from the DNA. The table records about 58,000 clones, around 90% of them present only once. The CDR3 covers 13 residues. Trimming left V 3 bases short and J 3 bases short, with 8 bases between. Germline V gives CDR1 SGHVS, CDR2 FQNEAQ.

The rearrangement uses TRBV7-8 and TRBJ1-1; no clear D. Source material: peripheral blood. The TCR was taken from a human donor with active COVID-19. The donor label of this sample is uncertain. The CDR3 nucleotides read TGTGCCAGCAGCTTGTGGCGGGACACTGAAGCTTTCTTT. Translated, it gives CASSLWRDTEAFF.